The following is a T cell receptor beta chain sequence with its context. Its antigen is still unknown. Compared with germline, one end of the junction differs, possibly owing to a read error. The sample comes from a study of blood T cells in healthy people across ages (dated by TCRdb to about 2015). For context, the study as a whole: In model experiments, template switching captured roughly one uniquely barcoded TCR beta cDNA molecule for every two T cells. Donors were grouped into four age groups: young (average 16 years), middle-aged (less than 40), aged (around 60) and long-lived (less than 85). Two additional independent replicas of 1 million unique cDNA reads from the same blood draw were analyzed for two donors (one aged 18 to 29 and one aged 80 or older). Age-related changes in TCR beta repertoire diversity were measured in the study by deep sequencing normalized with unique cDNA molecular identifiers. To avoid experimental bias, donors of different ages were randomly spread across the sequencing lanes. Results and caveats for the whole study, not just this receptor: Conclusive comparison of naive and antigen-experienced compartments was prevented by the profiling of bulk unsorted PBMCs. Compared with the aged group, more naive CD4+ T cells, fewer expanded clones and increased TCR diversity were shown by the long-lived group, suggesting age selection. As age increased, observed TCR beta diversity per million T cells dropped in a roughly linear way, and a significant reduction was already evident by age 40. Because donor CMV infection status was unknown, age-related changes in expanded clonotypes were potentially confounded. Estimates of total diversity based on one million sequenced T cells were regarded as lower bounds and as underestimates. There was a strong correlation between observed TCR beta diversity and the percentage of naive T cells measured by flow cytometry.

The donors were 40 or so Caucasian individuals from Russia, aged roughly 6 to 100 years, who were systemically healthy. Ten milliliters of peripheral blood were drawn from each donor into EDTA-treated Vacutainer tubes. Ficoll-Paque density-gradient centrifugation was used to isolate PBMCs, with at least 6.5 million per sample. Total RNA was extracted from PBMCs with Trizol reagent, with at least 6 micrograms obtained per sample. Naive CD45RAhigh/CD27high T cell percentages were measured by flow cytometry on a PBMC aliquot from every donor. Libraries were prepared through 5' RACE. The sequencing machine was an Illumina HiSeq 2500. A second PCR of about 6 to 12 cycles was run with a J-beta primer mix and a sample-barcoded 5' primer. A unique molecular identifier was introduced onto each TCR beta cDNA molecule by a template-switch 5' adaptor carrying 12 random nucleotides. At least 3 million CDR3-containing paired-end reads were obtained from each sample. The Mint cDNA synthesis kit, primed by a TRBC-specific oligonucleotide, was used to synthesize first-strand cDNA from all RNA. After uracil-DNA glycosylase treatment, a first 18-cycle PCR used universal primers M1SS and BC2_uni_R on all cDNA. As for the authors' bioinformatics: Normalization of each sample was performed by random selection of 1 million high-quality reads, each carrying a distinct molecular identifier. Reads with shared molecular identifiers were discarded instead of being binned into consensus sequences. CDR3 identification, clonotype clustering and error correction used MiTCR with a Q25 quality threshold and the strictest error-elimination algorithm. A nonparametric unseen species model with Euler transformation was used to estimate a lower bound on total TCR beta diversity. The public reads were reprocessed in TCRdb via fastp at Q25 and MiXCR, keeping in-frame beta chains. A single entry per CDR3 protein holds the most common genes and DNA from its merged rows. TCRdb's processing, not the authors' own work, is the source of the V and J calls. For this sample the table gives some 670,000 distinct CDR3 sequences, of which about 50% were detected only once. In total, the top ten clones hold approximately 12% of the sample.

CDR1 and CDR2 (SGHTA, FQGNSA) derive from the germline V gene. From cysteine to phenylalanine, the CDR3 is 16 amino acids long. Kept here is only the CDR3 DNA, which spans 48 bases and is read in frame from base 1. The receptor's source is an elderly woman in good health. Sequenced material: blood. The chain is encoded by TRBV7-2 joined to TRBJ2-3, with 7 bases aligning to TRBD2. The DNA is as follows: TGTGCCAGCAGTTTACGAGCGGGGATTAGCACAGAGACGCAGTATTTT. Its translation reads: CASSLRAGISTETQYF.